This T cell receptor (beta chain) is drawn from a study of T cell responses to AZD1222 COVID-19 vaccine. Data came from immunoSEQ multiplex PCR; TCRdb stores just in-frame clones and leaves some out. The sample contains tens of thousands of clones, around nine tenths of which appear only once. The CDR3 spans 14 residues. Germline loops: CDR1 MNHNS, CDR2 SASEGT. After removal of 3 bases from V and 8 bases from J, the junction contained 2 bases not matched to a gene. This sequence joins TRBV6-1 and TRBJ1-6; 9 nucleotides match TRBD1. The receptor's source is an adult in good health. Sequencing was performed on peripheral blood, taken on day 0 of AZD1222 vaccination. This chain's CDR3 is CASSEDRGHSPLHF. CDR3 bases: TGTGCCAGCAGTGAGGACAGGGGACATTCACCCCTCCACTTT.